The text below deals with one T cell receptor beta chain. These data come from a study of identical twins. The CDR3 is 14 amino acids. CDR1 and CDR2 from the germline V gene are LNHNV and YYDKDF (reference sequence). The V and J ends lost 2 bases and 4 bases respectively, with 11 bases between them. In TCRdb, the 5' RACE reads were re-called with MiXCR into one record per CDR3 protein. Of around 690,000 distinct CDR3 sequences listed, 21% are singletons. This sample also appeared in a second study, on T cells expressing NK-cell markers.

The receptor was isolated from a woman aged 18-29 years in good health. V gene TRBV15 combines with J gene TRBJ1-2, with no clear D. The sequenced sample was PBMCs. This chain's CDR3 is CATSRRAVRYGYTF. CDR3 DNA: TGTGCCACCAGCAGAAGGGCTGTTCGCTATGGCTACACCTTC.